The clone carrying this T cell receptor (beta chain) was counted ten times or more. The antigen is undetermined. In germline, CDR1 is SGHTA, CDR2 FQGNSA. V gave up 0 bases and J gave up 0 bases, with 9 bases separating them. This CDR3 comprises 16 residues. These data belong to a study of T cell repertoires in cytomegalovirus infection. As for the study in general: Well-studied HLA-B-restricted CMV epitopes were used in the study alongside recently identified HLA-C-restricted ones. CMV infection together with matching HLA type was indicated by public TCR beta signatures. The study, taken as a whole, reports: Identification of carriers of CMV plus the relevant HLA was achieved through cumulative public TCR beta family frequency. Within the response measured ex vivo, HLA-C-restricted CMV-specific TCR beta clonotypes were dominant.

TCRdb re-analysed the reads in MiXCR, keeping a single row per CDR3 protein. Among approximately 910,000 distinct CDR3 sequences, approximately 31% were seen once, and the ten largest hold 13%. Sequenced here: cultured CD8+ T cells from PBMCs, sampled from culture after CMV antigen stimulation. This TCR was recovered from a human donor in good health (CMV status not recorded). Some clones in this sample may be carry-over from other donors' samples. The genes are TRBV7-2 and TRBJ1-5, with D hard to call. The CDR3 reads CASSLAGRYSNQPQHF. The CDR3 nucleotides are TGTGCCAGCAGCTTAGCAGGGAGATATAGCAATCAGCCCCAGCATTTT.